The T cell receptor beta chain under discussion was sequenced for a study of cytomegalovirus exposure and HLA in healthy donors. The length of the CDR3 is 12 residues. The germline V gene has CDR1 GTSNPN and CDR2 SVGIG (reference sequence). Trimming took off 4 bases at V and 5 bases at J, with 9 bases between the two ends. General study findings and limits: Most observed TCR sequences were rare, whereas some public TCRs were detected in many donors. An apparent linkage of common viral pathogens to several of the most significant clusters emerged in a later analysis. In terms of immune exposure information, only CMV serostatus was available. In a later analysis, V- and J-gene trimming of beta chains associated with a DCLRE1C missense variant, replicated independently.

In the PCR, 60 Vbeta and 13 Jbeta primers were used. Method: immunoSEQ multiplex PCR; TCRdb's copy keeps in-frame clones and lacks some. This table holds 96,000 or so clones. For this clone: Its specificity is unknown.

The V and J genes are TRBV30 and TRBJ2-1; no firm D call. The sequenced sample was PBMCs. This TCR derives from a girl under 18 in good health and CMV-seropositive. In DNA, the CDR3 is TGTGCCTGGATTATGCGGAACAATGAGCAGTTCTTC. Translation: CAWIMRNNEQFF. The whole variable domain, remainder taken from reference TRBV30 and TRBJ2-1, is SQTIHQWPATLVQPVGSPLSLECTVEGTSNPNLYWYRQAAGRGLQLLFYSVGIGQISSEVPQNLSASRPQDRQFILSSKKLLLSDSGFYLCAWIMRNNEQFFGPGTRLTVL.